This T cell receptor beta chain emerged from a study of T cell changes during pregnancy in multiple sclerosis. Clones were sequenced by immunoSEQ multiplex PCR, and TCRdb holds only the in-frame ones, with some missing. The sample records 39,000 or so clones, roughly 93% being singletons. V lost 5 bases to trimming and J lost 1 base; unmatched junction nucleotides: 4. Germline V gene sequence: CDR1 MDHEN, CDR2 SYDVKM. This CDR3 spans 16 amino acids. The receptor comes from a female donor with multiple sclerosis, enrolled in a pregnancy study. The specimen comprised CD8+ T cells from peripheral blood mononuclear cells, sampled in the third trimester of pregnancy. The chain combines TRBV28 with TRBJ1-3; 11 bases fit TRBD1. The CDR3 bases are TGTGCCAGCAGTCACGGGACAGGGGGTTCTGGAAACACCATATATTTT. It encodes CASSHGTGGSGNTIYF.